Shown below are 9 T cell receptor beta chains from a single sample sequenced in a study of T cells after posttransplantation cyclophosphamide. Method: immunoSEQ multiplex PCR; TCRdb's copy keeps in-frame clones and lacks some. Captured here are fewer than 35,000 clones, none seen once; the top ten comprise 4% to 5.5%. Sample: PBMCs. These receptors were collected from a woman in her 30s in good health and a related stem cell transplant donor.

This clone was counted at least ten times. This chain links TRBV9 with TRBJ1-6, with D possibly matching TRBD1 (5 bases). The germline V gene encodes CDR1 SGDLS and CDR2 YYNGEE. The germline V and J ends were trimmed by 3 bases and 8 bases, with 15 bases remaining between them. The CDR3 has 15 amino acids. The chain's CDR3 is CASSGLGGWDSPLHF. The CDR3, as DNA: TGTGCCAGCAGCGGCCTGGGGGGGTGGGATTCACCCCTCCACTTT.

This clone was seen many times. The chain combines TRBV12-3 or TRBV12-4 with TRBJ2-1; 11 bases fit TRBD1. The V gene end was trimmed by 5 bases and the J gene end by 16 bases; junction bases not matched to a gene: 10. CDR3 length: 13 amino acids. CDR3 in amino acids: CASSTGTGGPIFF. DNA for the CDR3: TGTGCCAGCAGTACCGGGACAGGGGGACCCATCTTCTTC.

This clone was observed at least ten times. This chain joins TRBV6-4 and TRBJ2-7; weak D call: TRBD1 (6 bases). Germline values: CDR1 MRHNA, CDR2 SNTAGT. CDR3 length equals 15 residues. Trimming shortened V by 4 bases and J by 5 bases, and 18 bases separated the two germline ends. CDR3 in DNA: TGTGCCAGCAGTGCCTCGGCAGGGGAATTTGACGAGCAGTACTTC. Amino acid sequence: CASSASAGEFDEQYF.

This clone was counted ten times or more. The V call is TRBV7-9, the J call TRBJ1-6; D may be TRBD1 (6 bases). CDR3 length: 16 amino acids. V was shortened by 5 bases and J by 6 bases, with 17 bases between the two germline ends. Germline CDR1 SEHNR, CDR2 FQNEAQ (reference sequence). CDR3 sequence: CASSLRTVRGNSPLHF. CDR3 DNA: TGTGCCAGCAGCCTAAGGACAGTCAGAGGTAATTCACCCCTCCACTTT.

This clone was counted ten times or more. In DNA form, the CDR3 reads TGCGCCAGCAGCTTGTCGGGGGGGCTCAACTACGAGCAGTACTTC. Its protein product is CASSLSGGLNYEQYF. The chain couples TRBV5-1 to TRBJ2-7; 8 nucleotides align to TRBD2. The V segment lost 1 base and the J segment 3 bases; nucleotides outside the gene matches: 6. The CDR3 covers 15 residues. Germline assignment: CDR1 SGHRS and CDR2 YFSETQ.

Many counts were recorded for this clone. V gene TRBV6-2 or TRBV6-3 combines with J gene TRBJ2-7, with 9 nucleotides matching TRBD2. Per germline, CDR1 MNHEY and CDR2 SVGEGT. The CDR3 loop spans 14 amino acids. Trimming took 6 bases from V and 3 from J; bases not matched to a gene: 6. The CDR3 loop reads CASRKTSGNYEQYF. CDR3 DNA: TGTGCCAGCAGAAAGACTAGCGGCAACTACGAGCAGTACTTC.

Ten or more counts support this clone. The J gene is TRBJ2-3, the V gene TRBV5-1; D might be TRBD2 (7 bases). The CDR3 covers 15 residues. Germline CDR1 reads SGHRS; CDR2 reads YFSETQ. The germline V and J ends were trimmed by 2 bases and 10 bases, with 20 bases remaining between them. The CDR3 loop reads CASSFSGGGASAQYF. For the CDR3, the DNA is TGCGCCAGCAGCTTTTCAGGAGGGGGGGCCAGTGCGCAGTATTTT.

This clone occurred many times. This sequence joins TRBV19 and TRBJ2-1; D might be TRBD1 (5 bases). Deletions cut 4 bases from V and 1 base from J, with 5 bases between. Germline assignment: CDR1 LNHDA and CDR2 SQIVND (reference sequence). The CDR3 is 13 amino acids. CDR3: CASSTGSYNEQFF. CDR3 DNA: TGTGCCAGTAGTACAGGGTCCTACAATGAGCAGTTCTTC.

In its sample, this clone was seen many times. The V and J genes are TRBV28 and TRBJ1-3, with D possibly TRBD1 on 5 matching bases. The CDR3 sequence is 13 residues long. Germline loops: CDR1 MDHEN, CDR2 SYDVKM. V lost 6 bases and J lost 3, with 9 bases in between. The CDR3: CASSLGLGNTIYF. The DNA of the CDR3 is TGTGCCAGCAGCCTGGGACTTGGAAACACCATATATTTT.